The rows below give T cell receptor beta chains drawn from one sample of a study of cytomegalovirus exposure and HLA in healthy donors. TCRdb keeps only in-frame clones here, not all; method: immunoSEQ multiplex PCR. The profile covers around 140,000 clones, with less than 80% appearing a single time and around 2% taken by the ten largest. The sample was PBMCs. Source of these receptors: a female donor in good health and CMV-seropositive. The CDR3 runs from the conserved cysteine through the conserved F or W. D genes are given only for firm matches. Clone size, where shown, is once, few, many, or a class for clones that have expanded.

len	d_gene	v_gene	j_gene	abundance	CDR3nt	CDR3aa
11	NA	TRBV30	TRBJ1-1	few	TGTGCCTGCACAAGGAACACTGAAGCTTTCTTT	CACTRNTEAFF
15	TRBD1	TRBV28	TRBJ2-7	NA	TGTGCCACCATGGGGACAGGCGAAATTACCTACGAGCAGTACTTC	CATMGTGEITYEQYF
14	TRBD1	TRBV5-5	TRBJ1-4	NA	TGTGCCAGCAGCCGGGACAGGGGGCTCGAAAAACTGTTTTTT	CASSRDRGLEKLFF
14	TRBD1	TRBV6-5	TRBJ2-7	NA	TGTGCCAGCAGACTCAACAGGGGGTTGGGCGAGCAGTACTTC	CASRLNRGLGEQYF
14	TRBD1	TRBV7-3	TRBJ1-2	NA	TGTGCCAGCAGCCCAAGGGACAGGAGCTATGGCTACACCTTC	CASSPRDRSYGYTF
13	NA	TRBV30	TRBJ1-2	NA	TGTGCCTGGAGTGTACCTGGGTTCGAGAGGGATACCTTC	CAWSVPGFERDTF
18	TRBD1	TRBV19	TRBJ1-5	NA	TGTGCCAGTAGTATAGGAAGAGGGGCAGGGGGCAGGAATCAGCCCCAGCATTTT	CASSIGRGAGGRNQPQHF
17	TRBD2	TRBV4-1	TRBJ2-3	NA	TGCGCTAGCAGCCCTAATCTCCAGGCGGGGGGCACAGATACGCAGTATTTT	CASSPNLQAGGTDTQYF
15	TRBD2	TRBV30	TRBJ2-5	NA	TGTGCCTGGACCACTGGCGGGGGGGCTCGGGAGACCCAGTACTTC	CAWTTGGGARETQYF
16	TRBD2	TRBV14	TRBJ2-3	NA	TGTGCCAGCAGCCGGATAGCGGGAGGAGGTTGGGATACGCAGTATTTT	CASSRIAGGGWDTQYF
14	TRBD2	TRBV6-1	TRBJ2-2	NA	TGTGCCAGCAGTAGCGGGAGTTACACCGGGGAGCTGTTTTTT	CASSSGSYTGELFF
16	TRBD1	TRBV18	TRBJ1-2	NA	TGTGCCAGCTCACCCCCCGGACAGGGTACTAGCTATGGCTACACCTTC	CASSPPGQGTSYGYTF
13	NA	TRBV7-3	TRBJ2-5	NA	TGTGCCAGCAGCTCGTGGGCAGGGGAGACCCAGTACTTC	CASSSWAGETQYF
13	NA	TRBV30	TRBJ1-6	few	TGTGCCTGGACCCGCCCGGACTATTCACCCCTCCACTTT	CAWTRPDYSPLHF
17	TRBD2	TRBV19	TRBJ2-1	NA	TGTGCCAGTAGTAGCGGGTCGGGGACTAGGTTTTACAATGAGCAGTTCTTC	CASSSGSGTRFYNEQFF
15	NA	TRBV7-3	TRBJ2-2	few	TGTGCCAGCAGCTTAGGCCTAGGGAACACCGGGGAGCTGTTTTTT	CASSLGLGNTGELFF
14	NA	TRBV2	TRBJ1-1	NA	TGTGCCAGCATAGCTTACGACAGGAACACTGAAGCTTTCTTT	CASIAYDRNTEAFF
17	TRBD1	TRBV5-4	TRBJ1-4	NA	TGTGCCAGCAGCCGAGGGACAGGGCGAGCAACTAATGAAAAACTGTTTTTT	CASSRGTGRATNEKLFF
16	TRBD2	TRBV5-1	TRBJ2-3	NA	TGCGCCAGCAGCGCACGACTAGCGGGAGACACAGATACGCAGTATTTT	CASSARLAGDTDTQYF
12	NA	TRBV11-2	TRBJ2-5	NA	TGTGCCAGCAGCTTGACGGGAGAGACCCAGTACTTC	CASSLTGETQYF
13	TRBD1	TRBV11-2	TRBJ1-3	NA	TGTGCCAGCAGCTCCAACAGGGGGAACACCATATATTTT	CASSSNRGNTIYF
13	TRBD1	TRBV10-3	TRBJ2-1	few	TGTGCCATCAGGGGACAGGGCTCCAATGAGCAGTTCTTC	CAIRGQGSNEQFF
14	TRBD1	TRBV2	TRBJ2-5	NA	TGTGCCAGCAGCGCCGGGACAGCCAAGAAGACCCAGTACTTC	CASSAGTAKKTQYF
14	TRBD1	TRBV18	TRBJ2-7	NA	TGTGCCAGCTCACGAGGGACAGGGGAGTCCGAGCAGTACTTC	CASSRGTGESEQYF
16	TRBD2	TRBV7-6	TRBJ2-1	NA	TGTGCCAGCAGCTTAGAGCGGCTAGCGGGGAACAATGAGCAGTTCTTC	CASSLERLAGNNEQFF
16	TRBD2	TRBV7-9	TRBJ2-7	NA	TGTGCCAGCAGCTCGTTAGGACTAGCGGGATCTTATGAGCAGTACTTC	CASSSLGLAGSYEQYF
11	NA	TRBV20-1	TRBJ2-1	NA	TGCAGTGCTAGAGTGAGGAATGAGCAGTTCTTC	CSARVRNEQFF
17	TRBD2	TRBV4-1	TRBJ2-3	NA	TGCGCCAGCAGCCCTAATCTCCAGGCGGGGGGCACAGATACGCAGTATTTT	CASSPNLQAGGTDTQYF
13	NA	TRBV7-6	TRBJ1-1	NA	TGTGCCAGCGTAGCCAGAGAGAACACTGAAGCTTTCTTT	CASVARENTEAFF
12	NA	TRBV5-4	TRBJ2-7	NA	TGTGCCAGCAGTCTTGGGCAGGGCGAGCAGTACTTC	CASSLGQGEQYF
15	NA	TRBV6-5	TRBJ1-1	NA	TGTGCCAGCAGGACCCAGGGGATCGAAAACACTGAAGCTTTCTTT	CASRTQGIENTEAFF
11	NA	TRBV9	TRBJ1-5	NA	TGTGCCAGCAAACAGGGACAGCCCCAGCATTTT	CASKQGQPQHF
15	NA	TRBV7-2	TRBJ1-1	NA	TGTGCCAGCAGCAGAGTTGGGGCAGCCAGGGGTGAAGCTTTCTTT	CASSRVGAARGEAFF
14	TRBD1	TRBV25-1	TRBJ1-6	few	TGTGCCAGCAGTGAGGGACAGGGGGATTCACCCCTCCACTTT	CASSEGQGDSPLHF
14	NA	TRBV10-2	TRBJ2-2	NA	TGCGCCAGCAGTTCTCTAGGGGACACCGGGGAGCTGTTTTTT	CASSSLGDTGELFF
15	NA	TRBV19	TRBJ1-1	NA	TGTGCCAGTCTACTCGGGGGGGGGATGAACACTGAAGCTTTCTTT	CASLLGGGMNTEAFF
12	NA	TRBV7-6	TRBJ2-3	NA	TGTGCCAGCAGCCCTGGCGGTTATACGCAGTATTTT	CASSPGGYTQYF
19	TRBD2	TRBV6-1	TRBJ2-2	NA	TGTGCCAGCAGTGCAACGCGGGGTAGCGGGAGAGACATCACCGGGGAGCTGTTTTTT	CASSATRGSGRDITGELFF